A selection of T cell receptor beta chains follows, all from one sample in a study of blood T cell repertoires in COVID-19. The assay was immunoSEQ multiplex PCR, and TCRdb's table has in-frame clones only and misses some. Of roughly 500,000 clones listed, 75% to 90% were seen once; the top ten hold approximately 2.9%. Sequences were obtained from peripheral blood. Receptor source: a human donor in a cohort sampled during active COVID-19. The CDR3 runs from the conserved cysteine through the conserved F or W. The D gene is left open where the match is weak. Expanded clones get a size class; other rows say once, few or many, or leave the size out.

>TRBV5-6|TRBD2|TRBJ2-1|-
TGTGCCAGCAGCTGGTATTCCGGGACTAGCACCTACAATGAGCAGTTCTTC
CASSWYSGTSTYNEQFF
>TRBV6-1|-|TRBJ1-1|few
TGTGCCAGCAGTGAAGGGTCGGGGGAGATGGGGGCTTTCTTT
CASSEGSGEMGAFF
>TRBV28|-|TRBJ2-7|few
TGTGCCAGCAGTTGGACAGTCGCCAACGAGCAGTACTTC
CASSWTVANEQYF
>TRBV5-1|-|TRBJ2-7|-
TGCGCCAGCAGCTTGGAGAGGCCGACCTACGAGCAGTACTTC
CASSLERPTYEQYF
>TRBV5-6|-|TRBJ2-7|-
TGTGCCAGCAGCTTGGACAGGGAGTACGAGCAGTACTTC
CASSLDREYEQYF
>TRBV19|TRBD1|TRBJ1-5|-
TGTGCCAGTAGTATAGGCCCAGGGGGCTATCAGCCCCAGCATTTT
CASSIGPGGYQPQHF
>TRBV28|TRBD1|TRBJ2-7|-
TGTGCCAGCAGCACCAGGGGGCGCTTAGCCGAGCAGTACTTC
CASSTRGRLAEQYF
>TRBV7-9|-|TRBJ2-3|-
TGTGCCAGCAGCCTAGTTCAGGGGTCTGGCACAGATACGCAGTATTTT
CASSLVQGSGTDTQYF
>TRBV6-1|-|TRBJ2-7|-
TGTGCCAGCAGTGAGGTTGCAGGGTCGAGCTACGAGCAGTACTTC
CASSEVAGSSYEQYF
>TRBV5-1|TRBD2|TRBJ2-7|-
TGCGCCAGCAGCAGGACTAGCGGGAGCGCCTACGAGCAGTACTTC
CASSRTSGSAYEQYF
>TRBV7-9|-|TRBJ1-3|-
TGTGCCAGCAGCCCCCTGGGGCAGGGGACCTCTGGAAACACCATATATTTT
CASSPLGQGTSGNTIYF
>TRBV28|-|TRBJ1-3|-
TGTGCCAGCAGCTGGAGAACAGGGAGTGGAAACACCATATATTTT
CASSWRTGSGNTIYF
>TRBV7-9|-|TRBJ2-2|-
TGTGCCAGCAGCTTGCTACCGAACACCGGGGAGCTGTTTTTT
CASSLLPNTGELFF
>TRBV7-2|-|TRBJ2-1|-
TGTGCCAGCAGCTTACCCCACGGACTCCGAAGCTCCTACAATGAGCAGTTCTTC
CASSLPHGLRSSYNEQFF
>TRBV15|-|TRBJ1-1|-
TGTGCCACCTTATCTGAGGGCATGCCTGAAGCTTTCTTT
CATLSEGMPEAFF
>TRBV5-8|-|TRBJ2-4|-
TGTGCCAGCAGTCTCAATTGGGACTCTGAGTACTTC
CASSLNWDSEYF
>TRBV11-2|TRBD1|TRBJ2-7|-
TGTGCCAGCAGCCCGGACAGGTTATCCTACGAGCAGTACTTC
CASSPDRLSYEQYF
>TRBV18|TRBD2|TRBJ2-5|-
TGTGCCAGCTCACTGGGACAGCCGAGGACTAGCGGGGCACAAGAGACCCAGTACTTC
CASSLGQPRTSGAQETQYF
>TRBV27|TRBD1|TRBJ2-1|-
TGTGCCAGCAGTCCCTCGGGACAGGGGTCCAGTTATGAGCAGTTCTTC
CASSPSGQGSSYEQFF
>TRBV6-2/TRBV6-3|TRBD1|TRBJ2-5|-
TGTGCCAGCAGGTACGGACAGGGGGTACGCCAGTACTTC
CASRYGQGVRQYF
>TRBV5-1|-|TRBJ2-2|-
TGCGCCAGCAGCTTGCCAGTTACCGGGGAGCTGTTTTTT
CASSLPVTGELFF
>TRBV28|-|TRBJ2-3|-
TGTGCCAGCAGTTCCCGACGGGGAAGAGTCACAGATACGCAGTATTTT
CASSSRRGRVTDTQYF
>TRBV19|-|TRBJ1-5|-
TGTGCCAGTAGGACCTCGGGAAATAGCAATCAGCCCCAGCATTTT
CASRTSGNSNQPQHF
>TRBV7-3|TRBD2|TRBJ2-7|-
TGTGCCAGCAGCTTAAAGGCTAGCGGGAGCTACGAGCAGTACTTC
CASSLKASGSYEQYF
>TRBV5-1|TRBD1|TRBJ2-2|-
TGCGCCAGCCATGTGACGACAGGGGGATACACCGGGGAGCTGTTTTTT
CASHVTTGGYTGELFF
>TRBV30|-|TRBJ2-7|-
TGTGCCGGGGACGGGACAACCTACGAGCAGTACTTC
CAGDGTTYEQYF
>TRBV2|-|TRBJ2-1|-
TGTGCCAGCCGCCCCGGGTTCCCCTACAATGAGCAGTTCTTC
CASRPGFPYNEQFF
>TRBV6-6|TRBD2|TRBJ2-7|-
TGTGCCAGCAGTTACGGGCTAGCGGGATACGAGCAGTACTTC
CASSYGLAGYEQYF
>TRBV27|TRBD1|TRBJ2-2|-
TGTGCCAGCAGTTGGGACAGGGAGATCGGGGAGCTGTTTTTT
CASSWDREIGELFF
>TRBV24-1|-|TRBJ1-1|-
TGTGCCACCAGTGATGGGGAGATGAACACTGAAGCTTTCTTT
CATSDGEMNTEAFF
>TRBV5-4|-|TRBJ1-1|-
TGTGCCAGCAGCGTACAGGGAGAGGGGAACACTGAAGCTTTCTTT
CASSVQGEGNTEAFF
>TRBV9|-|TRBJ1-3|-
TGTGCCAGCAGCGTAGGGCTGGCAGGGCCATCTGGAAACACCATATATTTT
CASSVGLAGPSGNTIYF
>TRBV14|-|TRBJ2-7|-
TGTGCCAGCAGCCAAGTACTAGCCCGGGCGTACTTC
CASSQVLARAYF
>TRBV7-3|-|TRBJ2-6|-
TGTGCCAGCAGCTTCAGGGGGGAAGGGGCCAACGTCCTGACTTTC
CASSFRGEGANVLTF
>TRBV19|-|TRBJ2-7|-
TGTGCCAGTAGTGGCCAGTCTCCCTACGAGCAGTACTTC
CASSGQSPYEQYF
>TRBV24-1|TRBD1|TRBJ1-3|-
TGTGCCACCAGTGATCGGGACAGCCATAGTTCTCCCTCTGGAAACACCATATATTTT
CATSDRDSHSSPSGNTIYF